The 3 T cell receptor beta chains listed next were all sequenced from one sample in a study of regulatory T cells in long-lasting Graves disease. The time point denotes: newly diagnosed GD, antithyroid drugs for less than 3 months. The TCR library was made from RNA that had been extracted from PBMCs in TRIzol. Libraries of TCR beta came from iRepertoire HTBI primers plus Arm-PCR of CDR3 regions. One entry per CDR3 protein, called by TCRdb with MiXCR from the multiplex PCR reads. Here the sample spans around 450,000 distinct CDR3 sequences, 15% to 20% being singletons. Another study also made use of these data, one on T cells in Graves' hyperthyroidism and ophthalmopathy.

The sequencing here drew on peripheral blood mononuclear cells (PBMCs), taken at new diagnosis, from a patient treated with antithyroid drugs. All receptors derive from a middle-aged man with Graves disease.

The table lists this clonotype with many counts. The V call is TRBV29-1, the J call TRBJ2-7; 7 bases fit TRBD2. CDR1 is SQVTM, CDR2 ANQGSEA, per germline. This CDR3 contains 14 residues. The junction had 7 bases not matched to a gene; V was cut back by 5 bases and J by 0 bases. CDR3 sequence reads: CSVTLAVSSYEQYF. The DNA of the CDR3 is TGCAGCGTTACTCTAGCGGTTAGCTCCTACGAGCAGTACTTC.

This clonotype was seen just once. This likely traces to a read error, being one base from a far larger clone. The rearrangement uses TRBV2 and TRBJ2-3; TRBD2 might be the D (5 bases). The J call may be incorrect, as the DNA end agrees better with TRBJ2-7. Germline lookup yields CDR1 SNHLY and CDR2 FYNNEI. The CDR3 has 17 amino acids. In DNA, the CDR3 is TGTGCCAGCAGTGAAATCTCCTTACTACTAGATCCCTACAAGCAGTACTTC. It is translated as CASSEISLLLDPYKQYF.

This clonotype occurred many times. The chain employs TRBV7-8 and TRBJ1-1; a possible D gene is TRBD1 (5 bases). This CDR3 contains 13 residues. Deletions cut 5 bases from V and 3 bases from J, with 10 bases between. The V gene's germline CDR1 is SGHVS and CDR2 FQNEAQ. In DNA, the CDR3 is TGTGCCAGCAGCCCCGGGGGGGACACTGAAGCTTTCTTT. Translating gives CASSPGGDTEAFF.